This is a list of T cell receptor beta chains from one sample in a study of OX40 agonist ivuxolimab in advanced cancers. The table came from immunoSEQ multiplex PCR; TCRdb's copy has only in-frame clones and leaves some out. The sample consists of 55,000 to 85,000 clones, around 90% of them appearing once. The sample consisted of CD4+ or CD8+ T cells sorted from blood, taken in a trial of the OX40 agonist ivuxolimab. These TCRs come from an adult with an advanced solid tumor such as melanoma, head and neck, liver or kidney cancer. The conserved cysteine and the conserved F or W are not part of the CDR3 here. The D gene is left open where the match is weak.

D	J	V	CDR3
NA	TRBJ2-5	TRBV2	ASSSEQGETQY
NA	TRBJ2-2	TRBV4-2	ASSQEATTLNTGELF
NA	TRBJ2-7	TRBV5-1	ASSSYDRPGSSYEQY
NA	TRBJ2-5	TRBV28	ASSLVVETQY
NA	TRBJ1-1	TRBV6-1	ASSEGGGNTEAF
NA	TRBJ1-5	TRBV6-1	ASSPGEVSNQPQH
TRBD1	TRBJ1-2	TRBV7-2	ASSKPGQNYGYT
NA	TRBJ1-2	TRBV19	ASSMRDYGYT
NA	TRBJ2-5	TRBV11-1	ASSNNLQETQY
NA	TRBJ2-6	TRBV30	AWSQLSGANVLT
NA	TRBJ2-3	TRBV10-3	AISDALRQSDTQY
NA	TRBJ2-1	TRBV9	ASSVGGSTYNEQF
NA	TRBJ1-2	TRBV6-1	ASSGRRLGGVSANYGYT
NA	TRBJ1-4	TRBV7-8	ASRLLSGRGIATNEKLF
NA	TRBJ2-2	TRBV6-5	ASSYAGLSRLF
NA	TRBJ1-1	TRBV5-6	ASSLGVGLRPTEAF
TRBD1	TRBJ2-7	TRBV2	ASSRTGASYEQY
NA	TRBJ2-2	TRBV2	ASTRGGTGELF
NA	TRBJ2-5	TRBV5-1	ASSQADSRQETQY
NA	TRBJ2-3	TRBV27	ASLGHNTDTQY
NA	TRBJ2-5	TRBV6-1	ASSRLATQETQY
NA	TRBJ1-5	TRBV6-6	ASSPRRAINQPQH
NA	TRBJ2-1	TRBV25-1	ATAEARTYNEQF
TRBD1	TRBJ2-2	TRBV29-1	SVSKQGINTGELF
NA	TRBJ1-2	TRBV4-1	ASSRVFRLISPNYGYT
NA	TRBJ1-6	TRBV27	ASSPGDRLSAPLH
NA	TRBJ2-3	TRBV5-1	ASSPQGSTDTQY
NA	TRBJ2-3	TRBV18	ASSPSTDTQY
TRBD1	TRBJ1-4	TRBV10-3	AIRGQGNEKLF
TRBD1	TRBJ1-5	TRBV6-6	ASSYAGTGNQPQH
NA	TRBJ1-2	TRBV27	ASSRIGYGYT
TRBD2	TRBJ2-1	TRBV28	ASSLREAYNEQF
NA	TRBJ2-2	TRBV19	ASSISSNTGELF
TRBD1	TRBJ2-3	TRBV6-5	ATKTGTTQY